The clone carrying this TCR beta chain occurred a few times. The antigen remains undetermined. The sample originates from a study of Graves' ophthalmopathy and Graves' hyperthyroidism. Germline V gene lookup returns CDR1 SGDLS and CDR2 YYNGEE. V lost 4 bases, J lost 5 bases, and 6 bases stayed unmatched. CDR3 length equals 15 residues. Patients with other autoimmune diseases, uncontrolled infections, pregnancy or lactation were excluded. It was on clinical symptoms, serum thyroxine, TRAb, thyroid ultrasound and orbital computed tomography that diagnosis relied. Broader study findings: With a specificity of about 73% and a sensitivity of about 69%, the model predicted ophthalmopathy progression.

The authors amplified TCR beta CDR3 regions, and they did so from RNA transcripts for repertoire sequencing. In the first round, RT-PCR was carried out with HTBI primers, and a multiplex PCR formed the second round. Using its own MiXCR run on the multiplex PCR reads, TCRdb lists one record per CDR3 protein. The sample has hundreds of thousands of distinct CDR3 sequences, roughly two fifths seen once. Sequenced input: peripheral blood. The chain carries TRBV9 and TRBJ1-6, with 7 positions matching TRBD1. This clonotype originated in an adult man with Graves' ophthalmopathy. The CDR3 loop is CASSHEGQNNSPLHF. CDR3 sequence (DNA): TGTGCCAGCAGCCATGAGGGACAGAATAATTCACCCCTCCACTTT.